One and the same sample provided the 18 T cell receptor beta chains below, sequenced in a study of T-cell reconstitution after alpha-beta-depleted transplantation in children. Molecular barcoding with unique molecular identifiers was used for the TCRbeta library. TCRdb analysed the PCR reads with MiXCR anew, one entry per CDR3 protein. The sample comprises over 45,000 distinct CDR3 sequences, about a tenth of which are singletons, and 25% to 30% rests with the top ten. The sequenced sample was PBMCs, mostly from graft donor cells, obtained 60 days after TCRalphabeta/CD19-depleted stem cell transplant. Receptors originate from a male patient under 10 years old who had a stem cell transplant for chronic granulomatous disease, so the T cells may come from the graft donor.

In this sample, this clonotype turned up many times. The CDR3 here is CASSDRASGSTDTQYF. The CDR3 DNA sequence: TGTGCCAGCAGTGATAGGGCTAGCGGGAGTACAGATACGCAGTATTTT. The rearrangement uses TRBV2 and TRBJ2-3; 10 bases map to TRBD2. The CDR3 runs 16 residues. Germline values: CDR1 SNHLY, CDR2 FYNNEI. V lost 3 bases and J lost 3; bases outside the gene matches: 6.

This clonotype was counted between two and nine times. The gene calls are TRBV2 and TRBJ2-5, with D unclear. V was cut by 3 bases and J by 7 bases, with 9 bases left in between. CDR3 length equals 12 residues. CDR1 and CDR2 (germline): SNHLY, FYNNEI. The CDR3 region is CASSEIPGTQYF. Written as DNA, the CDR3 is TGTGCCAGCAGTGAGATCCCAGGGACCCAGTACTTC.

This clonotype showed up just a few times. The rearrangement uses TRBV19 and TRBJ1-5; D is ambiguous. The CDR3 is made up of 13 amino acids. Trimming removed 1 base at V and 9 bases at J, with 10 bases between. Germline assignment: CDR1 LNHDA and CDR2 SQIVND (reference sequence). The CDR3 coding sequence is TGTGCCAGTAGTATAGGGTCAGTCGGGCCCCAGCATTTT. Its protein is CASSIGSVGPQHF.

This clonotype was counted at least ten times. CDR3 DNA: TGCAGTGCTAGAGATCTGGCGGGGACTTCCTACAATGAGCAGTTCTTC. Amino acid sequence: CSARDLAGTSYNEQFF. This chain uses TRBV20-1 with TRBJ2-1, with D possibly being TRBD2 (6 bases). V lost 0 bases, J lost 1 base, and 13 bases lay in between. The CDR3 has 16 amino acids. Germline V gene lookup returns CDR1 DFQATT and CDR2 SNEGSKA (reference sequence).

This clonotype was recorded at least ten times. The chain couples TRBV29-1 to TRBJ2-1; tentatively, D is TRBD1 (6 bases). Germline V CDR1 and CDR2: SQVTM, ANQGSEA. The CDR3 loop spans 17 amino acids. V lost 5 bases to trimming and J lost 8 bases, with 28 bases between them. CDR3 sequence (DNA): TGCAGCGTTTCGAAGGGGGAGTATTGGGGAGTAGGTCATGAGCAGTTCTTC. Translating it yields CSVSKGEYWGVGHEQFF.

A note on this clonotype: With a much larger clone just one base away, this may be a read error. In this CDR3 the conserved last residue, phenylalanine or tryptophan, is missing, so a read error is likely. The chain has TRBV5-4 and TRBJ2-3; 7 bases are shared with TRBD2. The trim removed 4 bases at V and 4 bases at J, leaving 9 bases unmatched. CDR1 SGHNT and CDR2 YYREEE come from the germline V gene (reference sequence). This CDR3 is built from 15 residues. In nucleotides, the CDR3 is TGTGCCAGCAGCCCCTTGCTAGCGGCCCCAGATACGCAGTATTAT. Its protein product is CASSPLLAAPDTQYY.

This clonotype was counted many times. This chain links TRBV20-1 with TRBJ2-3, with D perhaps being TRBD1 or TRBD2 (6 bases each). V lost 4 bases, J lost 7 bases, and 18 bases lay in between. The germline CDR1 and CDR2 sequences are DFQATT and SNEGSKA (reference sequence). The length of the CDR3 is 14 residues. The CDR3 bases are TGCAGTGCTACGGGGGCTAGTTATATGAATACGCAGTATTTT. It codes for CSATGASYMNTQYF.

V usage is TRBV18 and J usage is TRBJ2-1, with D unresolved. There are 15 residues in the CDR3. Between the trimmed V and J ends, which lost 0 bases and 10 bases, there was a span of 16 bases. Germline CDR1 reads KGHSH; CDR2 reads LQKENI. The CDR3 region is CASSPPPTVPEEQFF. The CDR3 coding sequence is TGTGCCAGCTCACCACCTCCTACCGTTCCGGAGGAGCAGTTCTTC.

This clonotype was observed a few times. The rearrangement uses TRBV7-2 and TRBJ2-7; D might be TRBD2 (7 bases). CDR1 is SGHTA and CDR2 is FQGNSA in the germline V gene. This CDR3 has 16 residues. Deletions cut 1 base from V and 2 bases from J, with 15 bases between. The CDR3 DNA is TGTGCCAGCAGCTTAGGAGAGGGGGGAGGGCCCTACGAGCAGTACTTC. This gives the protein CASSLGEGGGPYEQYF.

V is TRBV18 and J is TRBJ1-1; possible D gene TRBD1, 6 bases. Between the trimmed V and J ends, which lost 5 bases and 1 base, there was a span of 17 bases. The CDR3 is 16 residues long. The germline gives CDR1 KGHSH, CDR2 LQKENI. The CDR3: CASSSLAGQQNTEAFF. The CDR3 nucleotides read TGTGCCAGCTCATCTTTGGCCGGACAGCAGAACACTGAAGCTTTCTTT. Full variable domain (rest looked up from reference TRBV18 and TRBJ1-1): NAGVMQNPRHLVRRRGQEARLRCSPMKGHSHVYWYRQLPEEGLKFMVYLQKENIIDESGMPKERFSAEFPKEGPSILRIQQVVRGDSAAYFCASSSLAGQQNTEAFFGQGTRLTVV.

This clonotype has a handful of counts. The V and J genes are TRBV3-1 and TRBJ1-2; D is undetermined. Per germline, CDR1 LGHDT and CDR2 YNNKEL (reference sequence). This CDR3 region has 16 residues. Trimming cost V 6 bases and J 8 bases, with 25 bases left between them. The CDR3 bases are TGTGCCAGCAGTTACAGACTCACCGACCAAAGTGGCGGCTACACCTTC. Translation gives CASSYRLTDQSGGYTF.

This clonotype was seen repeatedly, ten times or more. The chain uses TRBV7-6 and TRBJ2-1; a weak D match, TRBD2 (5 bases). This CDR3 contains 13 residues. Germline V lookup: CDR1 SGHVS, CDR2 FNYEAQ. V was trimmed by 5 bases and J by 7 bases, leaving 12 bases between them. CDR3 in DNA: TGTGCCAGCAGCGTGGACTTAACTAATGAGCAGTTCTTC. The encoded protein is CASSVDLTNEQFF. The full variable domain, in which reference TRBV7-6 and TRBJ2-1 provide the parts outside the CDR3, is GAGVSQSPRYKVTKRGQDVALRCDPISGHVSLYWYRQALGQGPEFLTYFNYEAQQDKSGLPNDRFSAERPEGSISTLTIQRTEQRDSAMYRCASSVDLTNEQFFGPGTRLTVL.

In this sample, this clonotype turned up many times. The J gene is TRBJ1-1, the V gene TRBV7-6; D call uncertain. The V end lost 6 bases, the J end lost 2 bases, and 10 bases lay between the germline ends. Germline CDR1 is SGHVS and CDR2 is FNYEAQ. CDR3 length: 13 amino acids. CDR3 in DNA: TGTGCCAGCAGTAAGGGATTCAACACTGAAGCTTTCTTT. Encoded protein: CASSKGFNTEAFF.

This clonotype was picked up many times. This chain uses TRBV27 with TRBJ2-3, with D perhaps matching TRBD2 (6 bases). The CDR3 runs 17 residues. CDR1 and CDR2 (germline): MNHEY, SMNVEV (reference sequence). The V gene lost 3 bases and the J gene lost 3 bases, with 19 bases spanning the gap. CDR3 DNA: TGTGCCAGCAGTTTTTTCGCGGGACTCCCGATGACAGATACGCAGTATTTT. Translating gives CASSFFAGLPMTDTQYF.

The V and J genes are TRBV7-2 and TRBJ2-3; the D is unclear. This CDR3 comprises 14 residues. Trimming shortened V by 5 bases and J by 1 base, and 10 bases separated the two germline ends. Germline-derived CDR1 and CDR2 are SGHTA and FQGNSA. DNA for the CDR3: TGTGCCAGCAGCCTCTCTGTCGGCACAGATACGCAGTATTTT. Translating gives CASSLSVGTDTQYF.

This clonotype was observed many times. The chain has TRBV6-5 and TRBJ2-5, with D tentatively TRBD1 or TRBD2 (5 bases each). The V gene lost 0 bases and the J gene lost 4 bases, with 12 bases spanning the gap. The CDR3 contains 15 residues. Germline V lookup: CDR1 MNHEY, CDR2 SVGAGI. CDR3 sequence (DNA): TGTGCCAGCAGTTACTCGTGGGTTGGGGGAGAGACCCAGTACTTC. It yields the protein CASSYSWVGGETQYF.

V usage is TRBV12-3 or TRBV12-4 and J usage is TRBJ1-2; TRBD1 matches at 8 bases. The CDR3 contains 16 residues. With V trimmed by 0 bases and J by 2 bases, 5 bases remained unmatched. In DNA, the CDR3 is TGTGCCAGCAGTTTAGCGCCTCCAGGGGGCAACTATGGCTACACCTTC. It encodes CASSLAPPGGNYGYTF.

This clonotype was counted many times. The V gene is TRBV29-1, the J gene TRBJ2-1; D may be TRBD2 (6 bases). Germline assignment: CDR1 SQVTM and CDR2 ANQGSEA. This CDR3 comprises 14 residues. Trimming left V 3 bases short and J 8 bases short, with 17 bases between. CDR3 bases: TGCAGCGTTGAGGGGGTGGAGGGTAGAGATGAGCAGTTCTTC. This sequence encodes CSVEGVEGRDEQFF.